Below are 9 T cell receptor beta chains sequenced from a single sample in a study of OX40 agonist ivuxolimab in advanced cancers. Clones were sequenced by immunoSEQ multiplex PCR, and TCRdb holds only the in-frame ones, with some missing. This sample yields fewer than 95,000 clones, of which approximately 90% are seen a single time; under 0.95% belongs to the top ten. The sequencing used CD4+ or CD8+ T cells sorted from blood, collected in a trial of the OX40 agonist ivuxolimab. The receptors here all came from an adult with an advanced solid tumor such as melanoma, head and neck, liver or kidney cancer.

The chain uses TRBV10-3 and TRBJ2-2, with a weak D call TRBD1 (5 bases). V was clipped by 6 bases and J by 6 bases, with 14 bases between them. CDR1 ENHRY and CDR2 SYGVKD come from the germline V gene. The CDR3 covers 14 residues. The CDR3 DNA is TGTGCCATCAGCGGACCCCAGGGTGCCGGGGAGCTGTTTTTT. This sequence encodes CAISGPQGAGELFF.

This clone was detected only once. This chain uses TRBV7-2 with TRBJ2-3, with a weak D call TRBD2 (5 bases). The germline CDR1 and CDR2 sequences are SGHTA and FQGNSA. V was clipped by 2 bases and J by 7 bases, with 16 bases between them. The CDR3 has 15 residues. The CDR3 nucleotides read TGTGCCAGCAGCTTATTGAGTGTACGGAGGAATACGCAGTATTTT. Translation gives CASSLLSVRRNTQYF. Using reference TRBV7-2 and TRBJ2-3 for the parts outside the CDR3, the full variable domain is GAGVSQSPSNKVTEKGKDVELRCDPISGHTALYWYRQSLGQGLEFLIYFQGNSAPDKSGLPSDRFSAERTGGSVSTLTIQRTQQEDSAVYLCASSLLSVRRNTQYFGPGTRLTVL.

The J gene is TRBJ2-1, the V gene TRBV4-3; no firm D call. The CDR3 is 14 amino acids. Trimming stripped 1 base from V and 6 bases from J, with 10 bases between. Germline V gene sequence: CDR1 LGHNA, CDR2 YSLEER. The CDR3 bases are TGCGCCAGCAGCCAAGCAGGACCTGGCAATGAGCAGTTCTTC. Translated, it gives CASSQAGPGNEQFF.

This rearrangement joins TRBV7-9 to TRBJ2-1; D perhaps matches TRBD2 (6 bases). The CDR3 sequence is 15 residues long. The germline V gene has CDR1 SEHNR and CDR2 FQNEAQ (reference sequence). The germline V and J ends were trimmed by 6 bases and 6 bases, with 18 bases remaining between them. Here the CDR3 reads CASRSSVSVGNEQFF. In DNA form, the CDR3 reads TGTGCCAGCAGATCTAGCGTCTCTGTGGGCAATGAGCAGTTCTTC.

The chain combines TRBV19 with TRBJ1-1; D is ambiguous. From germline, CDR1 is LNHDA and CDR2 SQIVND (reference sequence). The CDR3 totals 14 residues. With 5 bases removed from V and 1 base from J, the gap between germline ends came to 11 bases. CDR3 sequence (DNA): TGTGCCAGTAGTGCGGACCCTCCGAACACTGAAGCTTTCTTT. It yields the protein CASSADPPNTEAFF.

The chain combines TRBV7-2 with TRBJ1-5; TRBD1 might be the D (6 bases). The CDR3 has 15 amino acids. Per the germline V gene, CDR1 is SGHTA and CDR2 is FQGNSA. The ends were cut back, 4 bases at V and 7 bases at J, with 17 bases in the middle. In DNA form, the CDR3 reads TGTGCCAGCAGCTCGGCCTTCGGGGGCGGACAGCCCCAGCATTTT. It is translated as CASSSAFGGGQPQHF.

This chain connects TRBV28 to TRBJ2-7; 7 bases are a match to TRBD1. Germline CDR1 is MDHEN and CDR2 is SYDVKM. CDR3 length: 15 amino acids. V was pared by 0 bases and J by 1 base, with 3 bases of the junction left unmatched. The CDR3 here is CASSLWGDRSYEQYF. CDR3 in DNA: TGTGCCAGCAGTTTATGGGGGGACAGATCCTACGAGCAGTACTTC. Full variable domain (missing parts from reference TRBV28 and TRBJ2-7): DVKVTQSSRYLVKRTGEKVFLECVQDMDHENMFWYRQDPGLGLRLIYFSYDVKMKEKGDIPEGYSVSREKKERFSLILESASTNQTSMYLCASSLWGDRSYEQYFGPGTRLTVT.

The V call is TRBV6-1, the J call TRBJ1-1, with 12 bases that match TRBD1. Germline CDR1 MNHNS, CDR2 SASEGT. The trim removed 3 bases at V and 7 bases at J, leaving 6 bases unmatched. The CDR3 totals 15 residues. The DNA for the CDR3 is TGTGCCAGCAGTGATTGGGGACAGGGGGCTGATGAAGCTTTCTTT. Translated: CASSDWGQGADEAFF.

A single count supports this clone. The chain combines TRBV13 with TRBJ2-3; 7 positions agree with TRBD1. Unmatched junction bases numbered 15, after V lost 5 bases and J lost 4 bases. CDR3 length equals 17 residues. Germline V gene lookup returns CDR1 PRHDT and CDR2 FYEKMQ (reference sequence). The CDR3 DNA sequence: TGTGCCAGCAGCCCCCGCTGGGGGACAGAGGGCCCAGATACGCAGTATTTT. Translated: CASSPRWGTEGPDTQYF.